This entry lists 29 T cell receptor beta chains sequenced from one sample in a study of relationships among human T cell subsets. Semiquantitative ARM-PCR amplified T cell receptor alpha and beta CDR3 regions from mRNA. ARM-PCR used tagged nested gene-specific primers, then communal superprimers for exponential amplification. One entry per CDR3 protein, called by TCRdb with MiXCR from the multiplex PCR reads. The sample carries several thousand distinct CDR3 sequences, about 52% recorded once. The CD45RA-negative fraction was bead-selected with anti-CD45RO to obtain memory T cells. The sample was memory T cells sorted from blood. The receptors here all came from a man aged 40-49 years in good health.

This clonotype has only one observation. The chain carries TRBV28 and TRBJ1-3; 7 bases agree with TRBD1. J lost 0 bases, V lost 6 bases, and 5 bases had no gene match. The CDR3 has 15 amino acids. Germline-derived CDR1 and CDR2 are MDHEN and SYDVKM. The CDR3 spells CASSRGQLSGNTIYF. CDR3 in DNA: TGTGCCAGCAGCAGGGGACAGCTCTCTGGAAACACCATATATTTT.

The rearrangement links TRBV29-1 to TRBJ2-7; D is perhaps TRBD1 (6 bases). Germline V gene lookup returns CDR1 SQVTM and CDR2 ANQGSEA. Trimming removed 4 bases at V and 6 bases at J, with 13 bases between. This CDR3 has 12 residues. CDR3 nucleotides: TGCAGCGTTGGACAGGCCCCCGCCGAGCAGTACTTC. The encoded protein is CSVGQAPAEQYF.

This clonotype was detected only a few times. V usage is TRBV29-1 and J usage is TRBJ1-1, with D maybe TRBD1 (5 bases). Germline CDR1 SQVTM, CDR2 ANQGSEA. The CDR3 is 14 residues long. Trimming removed 3 bases from V and 1 base from J, with 12 bases in between. CDR3 nucleotide sequence: TGCAGCGTTGATAAGCCAGGGCGGAACACTGAAGCTTTCTTT. This encodes CSVDKPGRNTEAFF. The full variable domain, in which reference TRBV29-1 and TRBJ1-1 provide the parts outside the CDR3, is SAVISQKPSRDICQRGTSLTIQCQVDSQVTMMFWYRQQPGQSLTLIATANQGSEATYESGFVIDKFPISRPNLTFSTLTVSNMSPEDSSIYLCSVDKPGRNTEAFFGQGTRLTVV.

V is TRBV6-1 and J is TRBJ2-7; D ambiguous. V shed 0 bases and J shed 3 bases, with 9 bases lying between them. Looked up from germline, CDR1 is MNHNS and CDR2 is SASEGT. The CDR3 sequence is 14 residues long. The CDR3 spells CASSEAPSIYEQYF. The DNA of the CDR3 is TGTGCCAGCAGTGAAGCTCCATCGATCTACGAGCAGTACTTC.

A single count supports this clonotype. The chain has TRBV7-9 and TRBJ2-1, with TRBD2 as a possible D gene (5 bases). The CDR3 totals 13 residues. Germline CDR1 reads SEHNR; CDR2 reads FQNEAQ (reference sequence). V was cut by 7 bases and J by 2 bases, with 9 bases left in between. The CDR3 here is CASTPGTYNEQFF. The CDR3 DNA reads TGTGCCAGCACCCCCGGGACCTACAATGAGCAGTTCTTC.

The chain carries TRBV12-3 or TRBV12-4 and TRBJ1-5; D unresolved. V shed 2 bases and J shed 6 bases, with 5 bases lying between them. The CDR3 is made up of 12 amino acids. CDR3 amino acids: CASSLTGQPQHF. In DNA form, the CDR3 reads TGTGCCAGCAGTTTAACGGGTCAGCCCCAGCATTTT.

The J gene is TRBJ2-1, the V gene TRBV5-1, with 8 bases matching TRBD2. Per germline, CDR1 SGHRS and CDR2 YFSETQ. With V trimmed by 0 bases and J by 6 bases, 8 bases remained unmatched. The CDR3 spans 16 residues. The DNA for the CDR3 is TGCGCCAGCAGCTTGGTTCTGGCGGGAGGTGGCAATGAGCAGTTCTTC. It encodes CASSLVLAGGGNEQFF.

This sequence joins TRBV12-5 and TRBJ1-1; tentative D call: TRBD1 (6 bases). V was cut by 5 bases and J by 8 bases, with 12 bases left in between. The CDR3 runs 12 residues. Germline V CDR1 and CDR2: LGHNT, FRNRAP. In DNA, the CDR3 is TGTGCTAGTGGTAACAACAGGGTGGAAGCTTTCTTT. Its translation: CASGNNRVEAFF.

This clonotype was seen more than once but under ten times. At one of its ends the junction is not consistent with the germline gene, which may arise from a read error. The chain links TRBV20-1 to TRBJ2-3; 9 nucleotides line up with TRBD2. The CDR3 has 16 amino acids. Germline values: CDR1 DFQATT, CDR2 SNEGSKA (reference sequence). The CDR3 sequence: CSARDLRRGGIDTRYF. Here the CDR3 DNA reads TGCAGTGCTAGAGACCTACGGCGGGGGGGAATAGATACGCGGTATTTT.

This sequence joins TRBV29-1 and TRBJ2-7, with 11 positions matching TRBD2. V dropped 4 bases and J dropped 3; count of bases not matched to a gene: 2. This CDR3 spans 13 amino acids. CDR1 is SQVTM and CDR2 is ANQGSEA in the germline V gene. The CDR3 nucleotides read TGCAGCGTTGGACTAGCGGGACGCTACGAGCAGTACTTC. Residues: CSVGLAGRYEQYF.

The CDR3 sequence is CSARDLGATNEKLFF. For the CDR3, the DNA is TGCAGTGCTAGAGATTTGGGTGCAACTAATGAAAAACTGTTTTTT. The chain couples TRBV20-1 to TRBJ1-4; D remains unclear. Trimming removed 0 bases at V and 0 bases at J, with 8 bases between. The CDR3 sequence is 15 residues long. Germline CDR1 reads DFQATT; CDR2 reads SNEGSKA (reference sequence).

This chain joins TRBV5-1 and TRBJ2-7; weak D call: TRBD2 (6 bases). The CDR3 contains 15 residues. The germline CDR1 and CDR2 sequences are SGHRS and YFSETQ. Between the trimmed V and J ends, which lost 0 bases and 2 bases, there was a span of 12 bases. The CDR3 spells CASSLGGAATYEQYF. CDR3 DNA: TGCGCCAGCAGCTTGGGCGGGGCCGCCACCTACGAGCAGTACTTC.

The chain has TRBV12-2 and TRBJ1-6; the table's TRBD1 call for D was not verified on the DNA. TRBV12-2 is designated a pseudogene. The CDR3 consists of 14 residues. CDR3 nucleotides: TGTGCAAGTCGCCAATTGGACAGGACTTCACCCCTCCACTTT. Translated: CASRQLDRTSPLHF.

The chain uses TRBV14 and TRBJ1-1; D may be TRBD1 (5 bases). V dropped 6 bases and J dropped 1 base, with 18 bases sitting between them. CDR3 length: 16 amino acids. From germline, CDR1 is SGHDN and CDR2 FVKESK. The CDR3 spells CASRHSGGGRNTEAFF. CDR3 bases: TGTGCCAGCAGGCACTCCGGCGGGGGGAGGAACACTGAAGCTTTCTTT.

This rearrangement joins TRBV20-1 to TRBJ2-7; D may be TRBD1 or TRBD2 (6 bases each). Germline lookup yields CDR1 DFQATT and CDR2 SNEGSKA (reference sequence). The CDR3 extends over 14 amino acids. Trimming took 3 bases from V and 4 from J, leaving 16 bases between them. The CDR3 protein is CSASPGGISYEQYF. The DNA for the CDR3 is TGCAGTGCTAGTCCCGGGGGCATTAGTTACGAGCAGTACTTC.

The chain combines TRBV20-1 with TRBJ2-3; D possibly corresponds to TRBD1 (6 bases). The germline V and J ends were trimmed by 3 bases and 2 bases, with 9 bases remaining between them. Germline V gene sequence: CDR1 DFQATT, CDR2 SNEGSKA (reference sequence). The CDR3 has 13 residues. CDR3 bases: TGCAGTGCTAGGGACAGCTACACAGATACGCAGTATTTT. It yields the protein CSARDSYTDTQYF.

The chain employs TRBV5-1 and TRBJ2-7, with 8 bases identical to TRBD2. This CDR3 spans 14 amino acids. With 5 bases clipped from V and 7 bases from J, the junction kept 11 bases outside the gene matches. CDR1 and CDR2 (germline): SGHRS, YFSETQ. The CDR3 sequence: CASRRSGGTGEQYF. CDR3 bases: TGCGCCAGCAGGCGGAGCGGGGGAACGGGGGAGCAGTACTTC.

V gene TRBV7-9 combines with J gene TRBJ2-3, with D uncertain. Germline CDR1 SEHNR, CDR2 FQNEAQ (reference sequence). V was trimmed by 4 bases and J by 5 bases, leaving 10 bases between them. This CDR3 spans 13 amino acids. The CDR3 spells CASSSTGLDTQYF. Written as DNA, the CDR3 is TGTGCCAGCAGCTCGACGGGCCTAGATACGCAGTATTTT.

The rearrangement uses TRBV29-1 and TRBJ2-7; D call uncertain. The CDR3 runs to 11 residues. CDR1 is SQVTM, CDR2 ANQGSEA, per germline. V was pared by 5 bases and J by 0 bases, with 5 bases between. The chain's CDR3 is CSVPVSYEQYF. The CDR3 coding sequence is TGCAGCGTTCCCGTCTCCTACGAGCAGTACTTC.

This clonotype was seen once. The V gene is TRBV2, the J gene TRBJ2-1, with 7 bases that match TRBD2. The CDR3 has 13 residues. V lost 6 bases and J lost 6; bases outside the gene matches: 5. The V gene's germline CDR1 is SNHLY and CDR2 FYNNEI. The chain's CDR3 is CASSATSANEQFF. CDR3 sequence (DNA): TGTGCCAGCAGCGCTACTAGCGCCAATGAGCAGTTCTTC. Using reference TRBV2 and TRBJ2-1 for the parts outside the CDR3, the full variable domain is EPEVTQTPSHQVTQMGQEVILRCVPISNHLYFYWYRQILGQKVEFLVSFYNNEISEKSEIFDDQFSVERPDGSNFTLKIRSTKLEDSAMYFCASSATSANEQFFGPGTRLTVL.

This clonotype has a handful of counts. The chain joins TRBV20-1 to TRBJ2-3; possible D gene TRBD2, 5 bases. Germline V gives CDR1 DFQATT, CDR2 SNEGSKA (reference sequence). Trimming cost V 5 bases and J 5 bases, with 11 bases left between them. The CDR3 is 12 amino acids. For the CDR3, the DNA is TGCAGTGCTCCTAGCAACGGAGATACGCAGTATTTT. As protein: CSAPSNGDTQYF.

This clonotype was seen a few times. This chain connects TRBV10-3 to TRBJ1-1, with D unclear. Germline V gene data show CDR1 as ENHRY and CDR2 as SYGVKD. CDR3 size: 14 residues. The V end lost 3 bases, the J end lost 2 bases, and 10 bases lay between the germline ends. Here the CDR3 reads CAISDPGFNTEAFF. The CDR3 nucleotides read TGTGCCATCAGTGACCCCGGATTCAACACTGAAGCTTTCTTT.

In DNA, the CDR3 is TGTGCCAGCAGTTTACGTCAGGCTCGCTCACCCCTCCACTTT. Protein: CASSLRQARSPLHF. The chain carries TRBV27 and TRBJ1-6; no reliable D call. The CDR3 runs to 14 residues. V was cut by 2 bases and J by 10 bases, with 12 bases left in between. Germline lookup yields CDR1 MNHEY and CDR2 SMNVEV (reference sequence).

V gene TRBV30 combines with J gene TRBJ2-5; weak D call: TRBD1 (6 bases). V was clipped by 1 base and J by 7 bases, with 10 bases between them. This CDR3 is 12 amino acids long. Germline V gene lookup returns CDR1 GTSNPN and CDR2 SVGIG (reference sequence). CDR3 coding DNA: TGTGCCTGGAGTGCTTCAGGGGCGACCCAGTACTTC. Translated, it gives CAWSASGATQYF.

V gene TRBV25-1 combines with J gene TRBJ2-3; perhaps TRBD2 as D (5 bases). V was pared by 4 bases and J by 6 bases, with 26 bases between. Germline lookup yields CDR1 MGHDK and CDR2 SYGVNS. The CDR3 has 18 amino acids. The CDR3 DNA reads as TGTGCCAGCAGTGGGTCGCCCCGGGATCCCGGCCAAACGGATACGCAGTATTTT. Its protein product is CASSGSPRDPGQTDTQYF.

The V gene is TRBV4-2, the J gene TRBJ2-3; tentatively, D is TRBD2 (6 bases). Looked up from germline, CDR1 is LGHNA and CDR2 is YNFKEQ. This CDR3 is 16 amino acids long. V was cut by 0 bases and J by 4 bases, with 14 bases left in between. CDR3 nucleotide sequence: TGTGCCAGCAGCCAAGAGAATGGAGGAGGGGCAGATACGCAGTATTTT. Translating gives CASSQENGGGADTQYF.

The chain links TRBV2 to TRBJ2-1; 9 bases align to TRBD2. Germline assignment: CDR1 SNHLY and CDR2 FYNNEI. V was pared by 5 bases and J by 4 bases, with 9 bases of the junction left unmatched. The CDR3 is 16 amino acids. The CDR3 spells CASSRLQREVYNEQFF. DNA of the CDR3: TGTGCCAGCAGTAGACTCCAGCGGGAGGTTTACAATGAGCAGTTCTTC.

The chain links TRBV29-1 to TRBJ1-2, with D possibly matching TRBD1 (5 bases). This CDR3 has 11 amino acids. V lost 0 bases to trimming and J lost 7 bases, with 6 bases between them. Germline loops: CDR1 SQVTM, CDR2 ANQGSEA. DNA for the CDR3: TGCAGCGTTGAAGAGGGGACTGGCTACACCTTC. It translates to CSVEEGTGYTF.

This chain joins TRBV11-2 and TRBJ1-1; D unresolved. Germline V gene data show CDR1 as SGHAT and CDR2 as FQNNGV. V lost 1 base to trimming and J lost 3 bases, with 9 bases between them. This CDR3 is 14 amino acids long. CDR3 residues: CASSLAGRDTEAFF. CDR3 DNA: TGTGCCAGCAGCTTAGCTGGAAGGGACACTGAAGCTTTCTTT.